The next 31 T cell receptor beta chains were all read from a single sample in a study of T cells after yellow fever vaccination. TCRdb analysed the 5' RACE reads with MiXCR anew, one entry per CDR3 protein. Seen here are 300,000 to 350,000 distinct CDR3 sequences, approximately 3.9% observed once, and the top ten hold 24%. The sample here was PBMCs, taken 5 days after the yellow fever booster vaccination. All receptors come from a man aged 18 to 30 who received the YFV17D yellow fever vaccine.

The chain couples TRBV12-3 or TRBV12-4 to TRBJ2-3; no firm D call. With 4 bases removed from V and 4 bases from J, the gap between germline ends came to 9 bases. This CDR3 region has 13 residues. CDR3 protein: CASSSTIADTQYF. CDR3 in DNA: TGTGCCAGCAGTTCTACAATTGCAGATACGCAGTATTTT.

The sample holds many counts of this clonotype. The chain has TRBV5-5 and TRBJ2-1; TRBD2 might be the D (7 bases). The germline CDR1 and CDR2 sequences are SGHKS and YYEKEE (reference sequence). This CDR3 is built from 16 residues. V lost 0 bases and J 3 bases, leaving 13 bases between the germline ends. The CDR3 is CASSLVGGPYYNEQFF. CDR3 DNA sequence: TGTGCCAGCAGCTTGGTCGGGGGGCCCTACTACAATGAGCAGTTCTTC. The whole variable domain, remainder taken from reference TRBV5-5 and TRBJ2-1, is DAGVTQSPTHLIKTRGQQVTLRCSPISGHKSVSWYQQVLGQGPQFIFQYYEKEERGRGNFPDRFSARQFPNYSSELNVNALLLGDSALYLCASSLVGGPYYNEQFFGPGTRLTVL.

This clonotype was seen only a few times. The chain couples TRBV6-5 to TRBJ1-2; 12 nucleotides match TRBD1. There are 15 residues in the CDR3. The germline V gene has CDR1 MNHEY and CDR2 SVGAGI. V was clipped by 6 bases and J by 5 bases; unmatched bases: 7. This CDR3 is CASRNRGQGAYGYTF. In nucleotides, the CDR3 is TGTGCCAGCAGAAACAGGGGACAGGGGGCTTATGGCTACACCTTC.

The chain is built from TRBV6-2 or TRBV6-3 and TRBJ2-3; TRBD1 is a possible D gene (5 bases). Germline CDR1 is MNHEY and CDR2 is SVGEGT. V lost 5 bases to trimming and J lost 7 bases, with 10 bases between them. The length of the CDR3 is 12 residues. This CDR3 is CASSVKGHTQYF. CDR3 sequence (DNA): TGTGCCAGCAGTGTAAAGGGGCATACGCAGTATTTT.

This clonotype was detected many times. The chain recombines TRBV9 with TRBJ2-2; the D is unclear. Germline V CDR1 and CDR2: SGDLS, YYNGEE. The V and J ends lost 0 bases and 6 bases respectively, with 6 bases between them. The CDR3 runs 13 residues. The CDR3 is CASSVGGSGELFF. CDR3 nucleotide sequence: TGTGCCAGCAGCGTAGGAGGATCCGGGGAGCTGTTTTTT.

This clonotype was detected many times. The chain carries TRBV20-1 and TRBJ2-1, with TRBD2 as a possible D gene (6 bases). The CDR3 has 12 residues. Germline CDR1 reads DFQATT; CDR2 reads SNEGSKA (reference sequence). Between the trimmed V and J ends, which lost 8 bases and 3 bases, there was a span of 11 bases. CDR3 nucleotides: TGCAGTACCCGGGGACTCTACAATGAGCAGTTCTTC. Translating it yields CSTRGLYNEQFF.

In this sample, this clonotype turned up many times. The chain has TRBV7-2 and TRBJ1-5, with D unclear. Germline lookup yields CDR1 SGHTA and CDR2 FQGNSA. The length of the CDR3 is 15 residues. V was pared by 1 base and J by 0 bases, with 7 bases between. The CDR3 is CASSLGHYSNQPQHF. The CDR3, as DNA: TGTGCCAGCAGCTTAGGACACTATAGCAATCAGCCCCAGCATTTT.

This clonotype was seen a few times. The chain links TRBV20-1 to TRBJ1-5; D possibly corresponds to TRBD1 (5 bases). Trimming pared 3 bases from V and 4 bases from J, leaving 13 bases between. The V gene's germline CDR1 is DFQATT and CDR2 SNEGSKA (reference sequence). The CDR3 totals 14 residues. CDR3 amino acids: CSASGDRRNQPQHF. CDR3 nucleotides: TGCAGTGCTAGTGGGGACCGACGAAATCAGCCCCAGCATTTT.

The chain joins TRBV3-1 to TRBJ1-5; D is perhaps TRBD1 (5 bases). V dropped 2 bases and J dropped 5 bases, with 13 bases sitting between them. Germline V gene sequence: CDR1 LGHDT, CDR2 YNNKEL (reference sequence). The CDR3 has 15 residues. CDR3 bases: TGTGCCAGCAGCCAAACTCGGGGCAGTTATCAGCCCCAGCATTTT. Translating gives CASSQTRGSYQPQHF. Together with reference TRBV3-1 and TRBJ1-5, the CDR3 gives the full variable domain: DTAVSQTPKYLVTQMGNDKSIKCEQNLGHDTMYWYKQDSKKFLKIMFSYNNKELIINETVPNRFSPKSPDKAHLNLHINSLELGDSAVYFCASSQTRGSYQPQHFGDGTRLSIL.

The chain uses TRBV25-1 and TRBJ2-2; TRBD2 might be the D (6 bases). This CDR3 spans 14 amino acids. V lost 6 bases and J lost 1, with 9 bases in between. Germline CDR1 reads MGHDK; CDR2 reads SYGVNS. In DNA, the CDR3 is TGTGCCAGCAGATCAGCGGGGAACACCGGGGAGCTGTTTTTT. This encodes CASRSAGNTGELFF.

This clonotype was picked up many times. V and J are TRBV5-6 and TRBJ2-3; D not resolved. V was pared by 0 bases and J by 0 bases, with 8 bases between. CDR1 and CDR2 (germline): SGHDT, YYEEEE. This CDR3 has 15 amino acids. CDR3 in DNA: TGTGCCAGCAGCTTGGATGTGGGCAGCACAGATACGCAGTATTTT. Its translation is CASSLDVGSTDTQYF. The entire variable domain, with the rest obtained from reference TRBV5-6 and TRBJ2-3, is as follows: DAGVTQSPTHLIKTRGQQVTLRCSPKSGHDTVSWYQQALGQGPQFIFQYYEEEERQRGNFPDRFSGHQFPNYSSELNVNALLLGDSALYLCASSLDVGSTDTQYFGPGTRLTVL.

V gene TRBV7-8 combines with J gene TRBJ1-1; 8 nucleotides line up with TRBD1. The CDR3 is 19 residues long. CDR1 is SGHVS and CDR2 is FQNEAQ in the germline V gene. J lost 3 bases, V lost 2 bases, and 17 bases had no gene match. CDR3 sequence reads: CASSLPRNQGAELDTEAFF. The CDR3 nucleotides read TGTGCCAGCAGCTTACCGCGGAACCAGGGGGCGGAGTTGGACACTGAAGCTTTCTTT.

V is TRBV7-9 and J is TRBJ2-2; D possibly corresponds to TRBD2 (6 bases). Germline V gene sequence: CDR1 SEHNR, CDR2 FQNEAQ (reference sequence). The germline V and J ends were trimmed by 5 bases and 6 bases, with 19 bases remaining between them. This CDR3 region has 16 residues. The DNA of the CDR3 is TGTGCCAGCAGCACCCTAACTAGCAGGACGTCCGGGGAGCTGTTTTTT. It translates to CASSTLTSRTSGELFF.

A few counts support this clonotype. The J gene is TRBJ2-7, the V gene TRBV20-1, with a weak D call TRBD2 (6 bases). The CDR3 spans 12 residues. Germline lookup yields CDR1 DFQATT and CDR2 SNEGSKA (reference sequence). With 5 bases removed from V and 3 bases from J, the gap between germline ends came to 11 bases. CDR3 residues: CSAAREFYEQYF. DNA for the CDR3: TGCAGTGCTGCCCGGGAGTTCTACGAGCAGTACTTC.

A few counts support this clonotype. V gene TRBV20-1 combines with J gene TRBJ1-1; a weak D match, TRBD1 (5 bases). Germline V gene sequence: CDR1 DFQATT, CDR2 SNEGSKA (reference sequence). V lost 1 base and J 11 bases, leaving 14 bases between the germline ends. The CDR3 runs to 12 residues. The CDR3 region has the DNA TGCAGTGCTAGAGGAACAGGCGATGGGGCTTTCTTT. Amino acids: CSARGTGDGAFF.

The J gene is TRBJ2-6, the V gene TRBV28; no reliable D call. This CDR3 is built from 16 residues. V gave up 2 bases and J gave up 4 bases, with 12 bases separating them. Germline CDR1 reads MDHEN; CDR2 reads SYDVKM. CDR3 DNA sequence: TGTGCCAGCAGTTTAGGCCAGGTTACCGGGGCCAACGTCCTGACTTTC. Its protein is CASSLGQVTGANVLTF.

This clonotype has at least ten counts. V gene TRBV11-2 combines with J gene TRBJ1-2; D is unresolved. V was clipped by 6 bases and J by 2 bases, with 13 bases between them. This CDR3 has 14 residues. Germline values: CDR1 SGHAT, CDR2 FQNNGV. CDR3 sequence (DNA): TGTGCCAGCAGGGGGTCAAGGCAGAACTATGGCTACACCTTC. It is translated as CASRGSRQNYGYTF.

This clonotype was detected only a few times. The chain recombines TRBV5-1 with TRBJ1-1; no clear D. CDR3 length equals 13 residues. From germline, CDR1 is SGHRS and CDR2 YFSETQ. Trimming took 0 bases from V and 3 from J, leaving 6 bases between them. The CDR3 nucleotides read TGCGCCAGCAGCTTGGAGGTTGACACTGAAGCTTTCTTT. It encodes CASSLEVDTEAFF.

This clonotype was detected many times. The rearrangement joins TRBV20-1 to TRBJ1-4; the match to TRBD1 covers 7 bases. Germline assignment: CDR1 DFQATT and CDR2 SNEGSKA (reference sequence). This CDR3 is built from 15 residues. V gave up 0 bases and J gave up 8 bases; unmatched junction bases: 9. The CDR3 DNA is TGCAGTGCTAGAGACAGGGGGGACAGACGCGAAAAACTGTTTTTT. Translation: CSARDRGDRREKLFF.

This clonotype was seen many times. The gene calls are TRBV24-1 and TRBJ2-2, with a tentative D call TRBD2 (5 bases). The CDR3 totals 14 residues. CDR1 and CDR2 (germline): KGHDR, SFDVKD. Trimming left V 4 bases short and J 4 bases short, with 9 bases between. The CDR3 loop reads CATSDPGITGELFF. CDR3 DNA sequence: TGTGCCACCAGTGACCCCGGGATCACCGGGGAGCTGTTTTTT.

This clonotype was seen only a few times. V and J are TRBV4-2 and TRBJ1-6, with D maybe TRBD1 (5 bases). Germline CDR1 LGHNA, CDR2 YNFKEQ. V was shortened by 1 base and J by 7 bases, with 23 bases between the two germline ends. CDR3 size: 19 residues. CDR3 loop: CASSQVSGTKRLGNSPLHF. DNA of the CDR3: TGTGCCAGCAGCCAAGTGAGTGGGACTAAACGATTGGGCAATTCACCCCTCCACTTT.

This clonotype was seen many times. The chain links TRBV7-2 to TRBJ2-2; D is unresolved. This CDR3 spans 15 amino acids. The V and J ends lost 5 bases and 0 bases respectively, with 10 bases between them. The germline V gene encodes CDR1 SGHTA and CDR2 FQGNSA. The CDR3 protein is CASSQYQTNTGELFF. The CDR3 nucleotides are TGTGCCAGCAGCCAGTACCAAACGAACACCGGGGAGCTGTTTTTT.

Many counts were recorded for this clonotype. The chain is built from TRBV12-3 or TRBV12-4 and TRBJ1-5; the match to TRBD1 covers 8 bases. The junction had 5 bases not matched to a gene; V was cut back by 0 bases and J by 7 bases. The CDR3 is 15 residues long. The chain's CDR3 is CASSLAVDRGQPQHF. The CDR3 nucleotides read TGTGCCAGCAGTTTAGCGGTCGACAGGGGCCAGCCCCAGCATTTT.

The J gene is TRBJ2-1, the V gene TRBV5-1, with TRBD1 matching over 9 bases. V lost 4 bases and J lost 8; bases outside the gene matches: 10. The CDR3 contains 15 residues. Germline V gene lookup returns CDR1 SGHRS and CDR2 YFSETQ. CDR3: CASSIAGTGYYEQFF. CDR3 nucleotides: TGCGCCAGCAGCATCGCCGGGACAGGGTATTATGAGCAGTTCTTC.

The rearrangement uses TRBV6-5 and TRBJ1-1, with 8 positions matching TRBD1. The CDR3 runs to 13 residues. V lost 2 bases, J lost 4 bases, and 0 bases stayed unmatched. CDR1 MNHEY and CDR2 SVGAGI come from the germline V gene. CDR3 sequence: CASSYDRGTEAFF. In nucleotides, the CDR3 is TGTGCCAGCAGTTACGACAGGGGCACTGAAGCTTTCTTT.

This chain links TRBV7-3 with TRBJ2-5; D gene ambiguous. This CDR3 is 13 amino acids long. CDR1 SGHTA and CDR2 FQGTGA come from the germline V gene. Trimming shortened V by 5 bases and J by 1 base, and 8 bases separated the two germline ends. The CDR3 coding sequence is TGTGCCAGCAGCAGACGGACCCAAGAGACCCAGTACTTC. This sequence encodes CASSRRTQETQYF.

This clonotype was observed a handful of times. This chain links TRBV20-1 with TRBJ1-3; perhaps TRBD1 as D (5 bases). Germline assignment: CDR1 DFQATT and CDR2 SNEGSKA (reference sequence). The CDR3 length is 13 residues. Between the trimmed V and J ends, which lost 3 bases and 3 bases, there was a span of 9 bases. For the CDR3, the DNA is TGCAGTGCTAGGACAGTCAATGGAAACACCATATATTTT. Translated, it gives CSARTVNGNTIYF.

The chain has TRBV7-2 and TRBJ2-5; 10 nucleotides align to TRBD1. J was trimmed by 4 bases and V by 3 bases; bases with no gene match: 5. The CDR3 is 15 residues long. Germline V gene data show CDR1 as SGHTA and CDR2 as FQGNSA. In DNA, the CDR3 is TGTGCCAGCAGCTTCTCCGGGACAGGGGCAGAGACCCAGTACTTC. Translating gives CASSFSGTGAETQYF.

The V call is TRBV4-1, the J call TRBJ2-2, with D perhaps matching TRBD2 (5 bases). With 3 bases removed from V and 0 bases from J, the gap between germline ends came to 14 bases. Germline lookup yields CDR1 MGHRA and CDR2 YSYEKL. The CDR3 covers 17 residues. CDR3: CASSQQDLVANTGELFF. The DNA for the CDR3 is TGCGCCAGCAGCCAGCAGGACTTGGTTGCGAACACCGGGGAGCTGTTTTTT.

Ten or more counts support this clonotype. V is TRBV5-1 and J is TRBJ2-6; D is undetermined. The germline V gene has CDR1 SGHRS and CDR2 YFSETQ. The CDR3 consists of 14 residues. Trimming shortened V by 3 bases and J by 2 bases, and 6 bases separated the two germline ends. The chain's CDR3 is CASSSLPGANVLTF. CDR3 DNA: TGCGCCAGCAGCTCCCTACCTGGGGCCAACGTCCTGACTTTC.

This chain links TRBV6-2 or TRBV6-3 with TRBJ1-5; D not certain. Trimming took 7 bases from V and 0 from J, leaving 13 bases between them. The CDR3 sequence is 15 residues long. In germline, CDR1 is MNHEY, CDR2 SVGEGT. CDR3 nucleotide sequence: TGTGCCAGCACCCCCGCGGGGTATAGCAATCAGCCCCAGCATTTT. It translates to CASTPAGYSNQPQHF.